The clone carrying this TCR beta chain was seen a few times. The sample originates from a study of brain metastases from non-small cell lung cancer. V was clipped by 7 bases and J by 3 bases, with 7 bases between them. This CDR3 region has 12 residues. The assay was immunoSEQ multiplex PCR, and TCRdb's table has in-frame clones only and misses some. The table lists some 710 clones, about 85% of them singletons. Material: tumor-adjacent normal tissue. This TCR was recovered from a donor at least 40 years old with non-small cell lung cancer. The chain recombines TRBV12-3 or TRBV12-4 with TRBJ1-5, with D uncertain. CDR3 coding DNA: TGTGCCAGCAAAGCCTCCAATCAGCCCCAGCATTTT. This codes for CASKASNQPQHF.